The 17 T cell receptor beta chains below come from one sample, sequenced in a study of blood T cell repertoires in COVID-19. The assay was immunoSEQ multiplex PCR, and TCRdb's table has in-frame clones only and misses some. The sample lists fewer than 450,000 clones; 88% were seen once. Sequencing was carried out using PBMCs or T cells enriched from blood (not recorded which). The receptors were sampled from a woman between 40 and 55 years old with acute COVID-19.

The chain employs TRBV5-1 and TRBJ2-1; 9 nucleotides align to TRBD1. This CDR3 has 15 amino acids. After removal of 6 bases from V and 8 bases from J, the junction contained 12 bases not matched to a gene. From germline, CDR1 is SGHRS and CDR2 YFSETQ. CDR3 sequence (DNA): TGCGCCAGCAAAGTCGTCCGGACAGGGGTGCATGAGCAGTTCTTC. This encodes CASKVVRTGVHEQFF.

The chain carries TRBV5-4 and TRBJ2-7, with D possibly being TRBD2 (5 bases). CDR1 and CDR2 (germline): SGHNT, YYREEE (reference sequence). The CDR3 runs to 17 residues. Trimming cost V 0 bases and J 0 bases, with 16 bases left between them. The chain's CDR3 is CASSLVSGESYSYEQYF. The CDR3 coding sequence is TGTGCCAGCAGCTTGGTCTCCGGGGAGAGCTACTCCTACGAGCAGTACTTC.

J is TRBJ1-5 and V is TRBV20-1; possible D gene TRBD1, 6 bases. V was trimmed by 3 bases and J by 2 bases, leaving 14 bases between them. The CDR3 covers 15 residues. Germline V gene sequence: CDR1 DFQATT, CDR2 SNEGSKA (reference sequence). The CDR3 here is CSASKARGGNQPQHF. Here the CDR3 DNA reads TGCAGTGCTAGTAAGGCCAGGGGCGGCAATCAGCCCCAGCATTTT.

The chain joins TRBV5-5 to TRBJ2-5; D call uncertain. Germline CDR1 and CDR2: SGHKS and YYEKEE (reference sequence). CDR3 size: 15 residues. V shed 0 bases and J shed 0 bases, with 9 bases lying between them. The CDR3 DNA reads TGTGCCAGCAGCTTGGGACTGCCGTACCAAGAGACCCAGTACTTC. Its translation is CASSLGLPYQETQYF. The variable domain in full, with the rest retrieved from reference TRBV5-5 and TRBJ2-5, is DAGVTQSPTHLIKTRGQQVTLRCSPISGHKSVSWYQQVLGQGPQFIFQYYEKEERGRGNFPDRFSARQFPNYSSELNVNALLLGDSALYLCASSLGLPYQETQYFGPGTRLLVL.

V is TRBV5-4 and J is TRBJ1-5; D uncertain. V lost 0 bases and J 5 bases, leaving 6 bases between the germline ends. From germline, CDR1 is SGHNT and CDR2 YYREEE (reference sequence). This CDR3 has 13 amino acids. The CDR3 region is CASSLAGDQPQHF. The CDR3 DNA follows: TGTGCCAGCAGCTTGGCCGGGGATCAGCCCCAGCATTTT.

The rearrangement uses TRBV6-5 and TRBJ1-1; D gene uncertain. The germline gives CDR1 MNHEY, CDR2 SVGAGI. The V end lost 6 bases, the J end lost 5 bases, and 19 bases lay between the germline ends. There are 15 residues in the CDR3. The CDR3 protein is CASRQIWTGGTEAFF. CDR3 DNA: TGTGCCAGCAGGCAAATTTGGACGGGAGGAACTGAAGCTTTCTTT.

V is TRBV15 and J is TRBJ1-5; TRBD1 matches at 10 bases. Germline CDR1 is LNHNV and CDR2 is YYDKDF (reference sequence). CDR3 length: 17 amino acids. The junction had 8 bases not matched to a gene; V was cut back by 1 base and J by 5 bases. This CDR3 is CATSRGQTGGIDQPQHF. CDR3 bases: TGTGCCACCAGCAGAGGGCAGACAGGGGGCATTGATCAGCCCCAGCATTTT.

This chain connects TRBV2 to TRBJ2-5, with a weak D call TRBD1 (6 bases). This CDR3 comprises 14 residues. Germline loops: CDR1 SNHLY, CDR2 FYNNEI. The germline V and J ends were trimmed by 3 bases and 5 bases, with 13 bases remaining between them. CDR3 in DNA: TGTGCCAGCAGTGACAGGGGCTATCGGGAGACCCAGTACTTC. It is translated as CASSDRGYRETQYF. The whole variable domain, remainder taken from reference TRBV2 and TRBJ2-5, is EPEVTQTPSHQVTQMGQEVILRCVPISNHLYFYWYRQILGQKVEFLVSFYNNEISEKSEIFDDQFSVERPDGSNFTLKIRSTKLEDSAMYFCASSDRGYRETQYFGPGTRLLVL.

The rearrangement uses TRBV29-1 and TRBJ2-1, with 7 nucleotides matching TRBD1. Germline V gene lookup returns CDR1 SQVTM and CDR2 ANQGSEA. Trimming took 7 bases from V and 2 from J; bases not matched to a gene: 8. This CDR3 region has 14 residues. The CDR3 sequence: CSGGLGQTYNEQFF. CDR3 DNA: TGCAGCGGGGGGTTGGGACAGACCTACAATGAGCAGTTCTTC.

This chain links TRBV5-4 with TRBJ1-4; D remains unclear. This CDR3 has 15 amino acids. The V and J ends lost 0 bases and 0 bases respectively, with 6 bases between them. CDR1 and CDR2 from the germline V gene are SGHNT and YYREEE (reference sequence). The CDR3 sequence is CASSLGTATNEKLFF. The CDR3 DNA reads TGTGCCAGCAGCTTGGGGACTGCAACTAATGAAAAACTGTTTTTT.

For the CDR3, the DNA is TGTGCCAGCTCGGGGACTTACACAGATACGCAGTATTTT. This encodes CASSGTYTDTQYF. V usage is TRBV14 and J usage is TRBJ2-3; possibly TRBD2 for D (6 bases). V was pared by 8 bases and J by 2 bases, with 11 bases between. The CDR3 loop spans 13 amino acids. Germline V lookup: CDR1 SGHDN, CDR2 FVKESK.

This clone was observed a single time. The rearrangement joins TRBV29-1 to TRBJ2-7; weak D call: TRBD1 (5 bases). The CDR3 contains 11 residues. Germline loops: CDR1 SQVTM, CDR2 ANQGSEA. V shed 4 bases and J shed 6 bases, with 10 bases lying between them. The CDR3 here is CSVGQIGEQYF. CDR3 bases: TGCAGCGTTGGACAGATTGGCGAGCAGTACTTC.

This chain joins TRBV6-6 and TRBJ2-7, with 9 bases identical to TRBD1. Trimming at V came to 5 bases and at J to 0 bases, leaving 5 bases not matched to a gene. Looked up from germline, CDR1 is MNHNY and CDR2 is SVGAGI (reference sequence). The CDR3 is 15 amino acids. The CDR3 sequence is CASSLGQGHSYEQYF. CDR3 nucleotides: TGTGCCAGCAGTCTTGGACAGGGGCACTCCTACGAGCAGTACTTC.

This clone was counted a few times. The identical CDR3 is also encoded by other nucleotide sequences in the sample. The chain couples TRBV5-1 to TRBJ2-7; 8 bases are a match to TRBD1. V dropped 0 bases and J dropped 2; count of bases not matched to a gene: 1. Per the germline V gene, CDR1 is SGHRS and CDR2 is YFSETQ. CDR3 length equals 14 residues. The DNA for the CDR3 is TGCGCCAGCAGCTTGGTACAGGGGGCCTACGAGCAGTACTTC. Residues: CASSLVQGAYEQYF.

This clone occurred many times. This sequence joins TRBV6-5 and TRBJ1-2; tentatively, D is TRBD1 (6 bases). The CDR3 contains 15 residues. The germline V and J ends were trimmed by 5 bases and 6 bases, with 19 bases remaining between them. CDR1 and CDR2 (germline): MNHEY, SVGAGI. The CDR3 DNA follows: TGTGCCAGCAGTAGTCCGGGACAAAGTGGGGATGGCTACACCTTC. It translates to CASSSPGQSGDGYTF.

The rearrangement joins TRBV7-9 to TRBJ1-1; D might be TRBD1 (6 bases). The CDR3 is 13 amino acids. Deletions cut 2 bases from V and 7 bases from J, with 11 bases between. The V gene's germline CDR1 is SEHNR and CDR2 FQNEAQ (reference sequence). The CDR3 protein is CASSLIRTDEAFF. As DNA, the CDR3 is TGTGCCAGCAGCTTAATTCGGACAGATGAAGCTTTCTTT.

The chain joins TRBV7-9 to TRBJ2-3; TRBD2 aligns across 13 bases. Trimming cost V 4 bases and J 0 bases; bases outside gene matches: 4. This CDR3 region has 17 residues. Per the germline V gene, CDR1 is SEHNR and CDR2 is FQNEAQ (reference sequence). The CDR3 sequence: CASSSRTSGGSTDTQYF. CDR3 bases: TGTGCCAGCAGCTCCAGGACTAGCGGGGGTAGCACAGATACGCAGTATTTT.